The rows below give T cell receptor beta chains drawn from one sample of a study of vaccination effects on CD4 cells after COVID-19. No antigen has been identified for these receptors. Repertoires were generated with immunoSEQ multiplex PCR, while TCRdb's copy carries only in-frame clones and drops some. In the table there are about 19,000 clones, roughly 80% of which are singletons. This material consisted of CD4+ T cells from PBMCs cultured with SARS-CoV-2 spike peptides, taken before COVID-19 vaccination. These receptor sequences come from a human donor who had a prior SARS-CoV-2 infection. Both conserved end residues are part of each CDR3. D genes are given only for firm matches. Clone sizes are given selectively: once, few, many, or a class where the clone is expanded.

d_gene: -; j_gene: TRBJ1-1; abundance: -; v_gene: TRBV6-6; CDR3nt: TGTGCCAGCAGTCTAAACAGGGATTACGAGGCTTTCTTT; CDR3aa: CASSLNRDYEAFF
d_gene: TRBD2; j_gene: TRBJ2-7; abundance: large; v_gene: TRBV6-5; CDR3nt: TGTGCCAGCAGCCCCCGGGGGGGTCGGACCTACGAGCAGTACTTC; CDR3aa: CASSPRGGRTYEQYF
d_gene: -; j_gene: TRBJ2-5; abundance: -; v_gene: TRBV5-8; CDR3nt: TGTGCCAGCAGCTTGAGGCCAGACCAAGAGACCCAGTACTTC; CDR3aa: CASSLRPDQETQYF
d_gene: -; j_gene: TRBJ2-5; abundance: -; v_gene: TRBV6-5; CDR3nt: TGTGCCAGCAGCCGATCTCGGGCTCAAGAGACCCAGTACTTC; CDR3aa: CASSRSRAQETQYF
d_gene: -; j_gene: TRBJ2-7; abundance: -; v_gene: TRBV19; CDR3nt: TGTGCCAGTACCCATCAGGCGGGGGCCGACACCACCTACGAGCAGTACTTC; CDR3aa: CASTHQAGADTTYEQYF
d_gene: TRBD2; j_gene: TRBJ2-3; abundance: -; v_gene: TRBV9; CDR3nt: TGTGCCAGCAGCGCCCGACTAGCGGGGGACACAGATACGCAGTATTTT; CDR3aa: CASSARLAGDTDTQYF
d_gene: -; j_gene: TRBJ2-1; abundance: -; v_gene: TRBV5-1; CDR3nt: TGCGCCAGCAGCTTGTTGGGGGAAGGGCAGTTCTTC; CDR3aa: CASSLLGEGQFF
d_gene: -; j_gene: TRBJ1-1; abundance: -; v_gene: TRBV5-3; CDR3nt: TGTGCCAGAAGCTTGGTCAGGCGGTTGATGAACACTGAAGCTTTCTTT; CDR3aa: CARSLVRRLMNTEAFF
d_gene: TRBD1; j_gene: TRBJ2-1; abundance: -; v_gene: TRBV18; CDR3nt: TGTGCCAGCTCACCGGACAGGGCAAATGAGCAGTTCTTC; CDR3aa: CASSPDRANEQFF
d_gene: TRBD1; j_gene: TRBJ2-1; abundance: -; v_gene: TRBV10-3; CDR3nt: TGTGCCATCAGGGGACAGGGGGTAAATATAAATGAGCAGTTCTTC; CDR3aa: CAIRGQGVNINEQFF
d_gene: -; j_gene: TRBJ2-5; abundance: -; v_gene: TRBV12-3/TRBV12-4; CDR3nt: TGTGCCAGCAGTCCAGTTTCACGGGAGACCCAGTACTTC; CDR3aa: CASSPVSRETQYF
d_gene: -; j_gene: TRBJ1-1; abundance: -; v_gene: TRBV21-1; CDR3nt: TGTGCCAGAGGGACAGGTACTGAAGCTTTCTTT; CDR3aa: CARGTGTEAFF
d_gene: -; j_gene: TRBJ2-3; abundance: -; v_gene: TRBV7-9; CDR3nt: TGTGCCAGCAGCTTAGTAAGGGGCGGGGAGGCAGATACGCAGTATTTT; CDR3aa: CASSLVRGGEADTQYF
d_gene: -; j_gene: TRBJ2-3; abundance: once; v_gene: TRBV5-1; CDR3nt: TGCGCCAGCAGCTTACTCGTCACAGATACGCAGTATTTT; CDR3aa: CASSLLVTDTQYF
d_gene: -; j_gene: TRBJ1-6; abundance: -; v_gene: TRBV7-2; CDR3nt: TGTGCCAGCAGCAACGACAGAAATTCACCCCTCCACTTT; CDR3aa: CASSNDRNSPLHF
d_gene: -; j_gene: TRBJ2-7; abundance: -; v_gene: TRBV7-2; CDR3nt: TGTGCCAGCAGCTTAGTAGGGCGGGACCTGGCTGGAGAGCAGTACTTC; CDR3aa: CASSLVGRDLAGEQYF
d_gene: -; j_gene: TRBJ1-2; abundance: -; v_gene: TRBV6-1; CDR3nt: TGTGCCAGCAGTGAAAGGGGGGCTCGTCCATATGGCTACACCTTC; CDR3aa: CASSERGARPYGYTF
d_gene: -; j_gene: TRBJ2-5; abundance: -; v_gene: TRBV28; CDR3nt: TGTGCCAGCACTGCAGTGGGGTCCGTCAAGACCCAGTACTTC; CDR3aa: CASTAVGSVKTQYF
d_gene: -; j_gene: TRBJ2-3; abundance: -; v_gene: TRBV5-1; CDR3nt: TGCGCCAGCAGCCATAATTGGGGGGATACGCAGTATTTT; CDR3aa: CASSHNWGDTQYF
d_gene: TRBD2; j_gene: TRBJ2-7; abundance: few; v_gene: TRBV7-3; CDR3nt: TGTGCCAGCAGCACTAGCGGGACGGGCGAGCAGTACTTC; CDR3aa: CASSTSGTGEQYF
d_gene: -; j_gene: TRBJ1-2; abundance: once; v_gene: TRBV29-1; CDR3nt: TGCAGCGTTGCCGGGGGCGTCGGCTACACCTTC; CDR3aa: CSVAGGVGYTF
d_gene: -; j_gene: TRBJ1-6; abundance: -; v_gene: TRBV6-1; CDR3nt: TGTGCCAGCAGTGAACAGCCGGGGCTGTCCTCATCACCCCTCCACTTT; CDR3aa: CASSEQPGLSSSPLHF
d_gene: -; j_gene: TRBJ1-6; abundance: few; v_gene: TRBV7-3; CDR3nt: TGTGCCAGCAGCTTAAACAGGGCTAATTCACCCCTCCACTTT; CDR3aa: CASSLNRANSPLHF
d_gene: -; j_gene: TRBJ2-5; abundance: -; v_gene: TRBV7-2; CDR3nt: TGTGCCAGCAGCCGTGGCGGGTCCGTGGGGTGGGAGACCCAGTACTTC; CDR3aa: CASSRGGSVGWETQYF
d_gene: TRBD1; j_gene: TRBJ2-1; abundance: -; v_gene: TRBV6-5; CDR3nt: TGTGCCAGCAGTTACTATTTCCGGGACAGCAATGAGCAGTTCTTC; CDR3aa: CASSYYFRDSNEQFF
d_gene: -; j_gene: TRBJ2-2; abundance: -; v_gene: TRBV3-1/TRBV3-2; CDR3nt: TGTGCCAGCAGCCGCATGAACACCGGGGAGCTGTTTTTT; CDR3aa: CASSRMNTGELFF
d_gene: -; j_gene: TRBJ1-2; abundance: -; v_gene: TRBV6-1; CDR3nt: TGTGCCAGCAATGAACTCGGTCGGGACTATGGCTACACCTTC; CDR3aa: CASNELGRDYGYTF
d_gene: -; j_gene: TRBJ1-2; abundance: few; v_gene: TRBV7-9; CDR3nt: TGTGCCAGCGCCCTCGGGTACGGACACTACACCTTC; CDR3aa: CASALGYGHYTF
d_gene: -; j_gene: TRBJ2-3; abundance: -; v_gene: TRBV7-2; CDR3nt: TGTGCCAGCAGCCCCCGACGGACAGATACGCAGTATTTT; CDR3aa: CASSPRRTDTQYF
d_gene: TRBD1; j_gene: TRBJ1-5; abundance: -; v_gene: TRBV27; CDR3nt: TGTGCCAGCAGTTCGGGACAGGGGGTTAGCAATCAGCCCCAGCATTTT; CDR3aa: CASSSGQGVSNQPQHF
d_gene: -; j_gene: TRBJ2-5; abundance: -; v_gene: TRBV5-1; CDR3nt: TGCGCCAGCGCCGTGTCCGAAGAGACCCAGTACTTC; CDR3aa: CASAVSEETQYF
d_gene: -; j_gene: TRBJ2-4; abundance: -; v_gene: TRBV7-9; CDR3nt: TGTGCCAGCAGCCCGGCTTCCGCCAAAAACATTCAGTACTTC; CDR3aa: CASSPASAKNIQYF
d_gene: -; j_gene: TRBJ2-3; abundance: -; v_gene: TRBV9; CDR3nt: TGTGCCAGCAGCGTAGCGGGGGGCCTCACAGATACGCAGTATTTT; CDR3aa: CASSVAGGLTDTQYF
d_gene: TRBD1; j_gene: TRBJ2-5; abundance: -; v_gene: TRBV4-1; CDR3nt: TGCGCCAGCAGCCTGGACAGGGGGCTTCTTGAGACCCAGTACTTC; CDR3aa: CASSLDRGLLETQYF
d_gene: -; j_gene: TRBJ1-1; abundance: few; v_gene: TRBV18; CDR3nt: TGTGCCAGCTCACCAGCGACAGTCAGGGGATGGGCTTTCTTT; CDR3aa: CASSPATVRGWAFF
d_gene: -; j_gene: TRBJ2-5; abundance: -; v_gene: TRBV2; CDR3nt: TGTGCCAGCAGTGGAAACCGGGACCAAGAGACCCAGTACTTC; CDR3aa: CASSGNRDQETQYF
d_gene: TRBD2; j_gene: TRBJ2-3; abundance: -; v_gene: TRBV2; CDR3nt: TGTGCCAGCAATTTGGCGGGGGGTGGAGATACGCAGTATTTT; CDR3aa: CASNLAGGGDTQYF
d_gene: -; j_gene: TRBJ2-7; abundance: -; v_gene: TRBV29-1; CDR3nt: TGCAGCGTCGCCCGGACACAGGCGATTTCCCTCTACGAGCAGTACTTC; CDR3aa: CSVARTQAISLYEQYF
d_gene: -; j_gene: TRBJ2-2; abundance: -; v_gene: TRBV10-1; CDR3nt: TGCGCCAGCAGTAGAACCTTGGGGGGCGGTTATACCGGGGAGCTGTTTTTT; CDR3aa: CASSRTLGGGYTGELFF
d_gene: -; j_gene: TRBJ1-1; abundance: -; v_gene: TRBV6-2/TRBV6-3; CDR3nt: TGTGCCAGCAGTTCTCTAGACAGGATGAACACTGAAGCTTTCTTT; CDR3aa: CASSSLDRMNTEAFF
d_gene: -; j_gene: TRBJ1-2; abundance: -; v_gene: TRBV9; CDR3nt: TGTGCCAGCAGCGAAGCTACCAATGTTGGCTATGGCTACACCTTC; CDR3aa: CASSEATNVGYGYTF
d_gene: TRBD1; j_gene: TRBJ1-1; abundance: -; v_gene: TRBV2; CDR3nt: TGTGCCAGCAGCGCAATAAACAGGGGGCAAGGAGCTTTCTTT; CDR3aa: CASSAINRGQGAFF
d_gene: -; j_gene: TRBJ2-6; abundance: -; v_gene: TRBV28; CDR3nt: TGTGCCAGCAGTTCCCCCAGCTTCGACGGAGGAATCTCTGGGGCCAACGTCCTGACTTTC; CDR3aa: CASSSPSFDGGISGANVLTF
d_gene: -; j_gene: TRBJ2-3; abundance: -; v_gene: TRBV9; CDR3nt: TGTGCCAGCAGCGTACGGGGTAGCACAGATACGCAGTATTTT; CDR3aa: CASSVRGSTDTQYF
d_gene: -; j_gene: TRBJ2-3; abundance: -; v_gene: TRBV4-1; CDR3nt: TGCGCCAGCAGCCAAGAAAGGCCAGATACGCAGTATTTT; CDR3aa: CASSQERPDTQYF
d_gene: TRBD2; j_gene: TRBJ2-7; abundance: few; v_gene: TRBV7-2; CDR3nt: TGTGCCAGCAGCTTAGCGGGTAGCGGGGGAATCTACGAGCAGTACTTC; CDR3aa: CASSLAGSGGIYEQYF
d_gene: TRBD1; j_gene: TRBJ1-2; abundance: -; v_gene: TRBV13; CDR3nt: TGTGCCAGCAGCCCGGGACAGGGCGGCACCTTC; CDR3aa: CASSPGQGGTF
d_gene: -; j_gene: TRBJ1-1; abundance: -; v_gene: TRBV25-1; CDR3nt: TGTGCCAGCAGTGACGGAAGCACTGAAGCTTTCTTT; CDR3aa: CASSDGSTEAFF
d_gene: TRBD1; j_gene: TRBJ2-2; abundance: -; v_gene: TRBV15; CDR3nt: TGTGCCACCAGCAGAGATTGGGACAGGGACACCGGGGAGCTGTTTTTT; CDR3aa: CATSRDWDRDTGELFF